This TCR beta chain appears in the sequencing data of a study of cytomegalovirus exposure and HLA in healthy donors. Study-wide results and limits: Presence/absence analyses supposed approximately even sequencing depth among donors. In a later analysis, specific HLA alleles were associated with 15,000 or so TCR beta sequences at a 0.05 false discovery rate.

Comments on this clone: Its antigen is not identified.

The primer mix had 60 Vbeta and 13 Jbeta primers. The method was immunoSEQ multiplex PCR; TCRdb's version includes in-frame clones alone and lacks a portion of them. The sample carries 150,000 or so clones, around 80% recorded once. The V and J ends lost 1 base and 2 bases, in that order; junction bases with no gene match: 1. Per the germline V gene, CDR1 is SEHNR and CDR2 is FQNEAQ (reference sequence). The CDR3 sequence is 14 residues long. This chain links TRBV7-9 with TRBJ2-7; TRBD1 matches at 8 bases. The receptor was isolated from a man aged 18-30 years in good health and CMV-seronegative. Sequenced material: PBMCs. CDR3 sequence (DNA): TGTGCCAGCAGCTTAGTGGACAGGGCCTACGAGCAGTACTTC. Its translation: CASSLVDRAYEQYF.